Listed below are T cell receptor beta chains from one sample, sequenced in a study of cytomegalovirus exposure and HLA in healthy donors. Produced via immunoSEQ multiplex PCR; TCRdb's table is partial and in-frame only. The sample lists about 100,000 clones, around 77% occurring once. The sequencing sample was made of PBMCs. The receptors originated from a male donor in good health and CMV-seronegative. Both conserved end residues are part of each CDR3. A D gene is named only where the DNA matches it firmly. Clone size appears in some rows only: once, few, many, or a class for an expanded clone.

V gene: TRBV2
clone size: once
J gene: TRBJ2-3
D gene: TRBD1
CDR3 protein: CASTVGQGTDTQYF
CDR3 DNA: TGTGCCAGCACCGTGGGACAGGGCACAGATACGCAGTATTTT

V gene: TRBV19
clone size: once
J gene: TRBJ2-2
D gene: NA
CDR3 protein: CASSILPAKLAGELFF
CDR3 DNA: TGTGCCAGTAGTATCCTCCCCGCGAAGCTCGCCGGGGAGCTGTTTTTT

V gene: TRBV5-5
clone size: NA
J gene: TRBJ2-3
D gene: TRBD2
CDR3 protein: CASSSGGGVTDTQYF
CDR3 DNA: TGTGCCAGCAGCTCGGGGGGGGGCGTCACAGATACGCAGTATTTT

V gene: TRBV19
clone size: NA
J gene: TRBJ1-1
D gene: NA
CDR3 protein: CASSQTARGTEAFF
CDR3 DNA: TGTGCCAGTAGTCAGACCGCGAGGGGGACTGAAGCTTTCTTT

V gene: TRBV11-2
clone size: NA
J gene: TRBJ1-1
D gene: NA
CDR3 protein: CASSLIPQGRSLNTEAFF
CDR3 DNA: TGTGCCAGCAGCTTAATCCCCCAGGGGCGATCTTTGAACACTGAAGCTTTCTTT

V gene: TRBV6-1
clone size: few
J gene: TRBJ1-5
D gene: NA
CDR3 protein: CASSEVQVRQPQHF
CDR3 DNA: TGTGCCAGCAGTGAAGTACAGGTCCGACAGCCCCAGCATTTT

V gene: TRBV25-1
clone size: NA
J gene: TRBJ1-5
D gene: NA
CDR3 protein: CASSETGDQPQHF
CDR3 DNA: TGTGCCAGCAGTGAAACGGGGGATCAGCCCCAGCATTTT

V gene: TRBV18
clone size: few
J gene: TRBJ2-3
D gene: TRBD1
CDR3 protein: CASSRETGSTDTQYF
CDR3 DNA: TGTGCCAGCTCAAGAGAGACAGGGAGCACAGATACGCAGTATTTT

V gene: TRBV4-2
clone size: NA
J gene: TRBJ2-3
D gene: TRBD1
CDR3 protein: CASSQAKFGQGTDTQYF
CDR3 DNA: TGTGCCAGCAGCCAAGCCAAGTTCGGACAGGGCACAGATACGCAGTATTTT

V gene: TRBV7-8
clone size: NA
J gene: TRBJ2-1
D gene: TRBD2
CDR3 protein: CASSRVAGGPYNEQFF
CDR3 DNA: TGTGCCAGCAGCCGAGTAGCGGGAGGGCCCTACAATGAGCAGTTCTTC

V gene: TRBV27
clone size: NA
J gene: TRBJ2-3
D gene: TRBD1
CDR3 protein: CASSLSTSDRAADTQYF
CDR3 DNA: TGTGCCAGCAGTTTAAGCACTTCTGACAGGGCGGCAGATACGCAGTATTTT

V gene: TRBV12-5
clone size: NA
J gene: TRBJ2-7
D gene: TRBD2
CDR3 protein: CASGLVPGASGRASYEQYF
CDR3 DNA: TGTGCTAGTGGTTTGGTCCCTGGTGCTAGCGGGAGGGCCTCCTACGAGCAGTACTTC

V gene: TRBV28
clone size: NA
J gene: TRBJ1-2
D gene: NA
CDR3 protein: CASSLGRGGNYGYTF
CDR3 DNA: TGTGCCAGCAGTTTAGGGAGGGGGGGAAACTATGGCTACACCTTC

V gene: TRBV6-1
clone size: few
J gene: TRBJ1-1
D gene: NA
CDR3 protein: CASSEYGRVYTEAFF
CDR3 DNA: TGTGCCAGCAGTGAATATGGCAGGGTTTACACTGAAGCTTTCTTT

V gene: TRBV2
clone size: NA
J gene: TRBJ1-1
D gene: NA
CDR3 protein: CASRKQRNTEAFF
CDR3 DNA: TGTGCCAGCAGGAAACAGAGGAACACTGAAGCTTTCTTT

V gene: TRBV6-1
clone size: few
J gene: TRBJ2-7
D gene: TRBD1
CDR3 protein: CASIIDRGPYEQYF
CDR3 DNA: TGTGCCAGCATTATTGACAGGGGGCCCTACGAGCAGTACTTC

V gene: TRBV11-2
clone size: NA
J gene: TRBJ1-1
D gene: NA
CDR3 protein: CASSLARAVNTEAFF
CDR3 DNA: TGTGCCAGCAGCTTAGCTAGAGCTGTGAACACTGAAGCTTTCTTT

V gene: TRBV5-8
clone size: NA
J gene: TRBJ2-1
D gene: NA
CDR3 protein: CASSLGGGLRSYNEQFF
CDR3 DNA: TGTGCCAGCAGCTTGGGAGGGGGTCTGAGAAGCTACAATGAGCAGTTCTTC

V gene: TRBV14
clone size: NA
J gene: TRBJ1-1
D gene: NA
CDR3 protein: CASSLDGRGAFF
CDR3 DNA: TGTGCCAGCAGCCTGGACGGTCGGGGAGCTTTCTTT

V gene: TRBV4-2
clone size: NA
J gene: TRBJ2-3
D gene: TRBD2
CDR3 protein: CASSQDLAGVVDTQYF
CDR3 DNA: TGTGCCAGCAGCCAAGACCTAGCGGGAGTAGTAGATACGCAGTATTTT

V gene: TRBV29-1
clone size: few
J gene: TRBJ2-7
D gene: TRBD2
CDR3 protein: CSVEASGIYEQYF
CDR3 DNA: TGCAGCGTTGAAGCTAGCGGTATTTACGAGCAGTACTTC

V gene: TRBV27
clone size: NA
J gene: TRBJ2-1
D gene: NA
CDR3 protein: CASSFVQGYEQFF
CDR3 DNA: TGTGCCAGCAGTTTTGTTCAGGGCTATGAGCAGTTCTTC

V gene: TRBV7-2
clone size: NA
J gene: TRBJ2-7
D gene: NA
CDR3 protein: CASSFLVGGGSYEQYF
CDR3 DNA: TGTGCCAGCAGCTTCCTCGTCGGGGGAGGCTCCTACGAGCAGTACTTC

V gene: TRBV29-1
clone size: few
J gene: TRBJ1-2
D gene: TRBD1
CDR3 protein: CSVLDRATNYGYTF
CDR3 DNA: TGCAGCGTGTTGGACAGGGCGACCAACTATGGCTACACCTTC

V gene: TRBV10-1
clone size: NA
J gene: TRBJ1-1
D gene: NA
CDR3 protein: CASSESTRVGFGQNTEAFF
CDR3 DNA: TGCGCCAGCAGTGAGTCGACTCGGGTTGGGTTCGGCCAGAACACTGAAGCTTTCTTT

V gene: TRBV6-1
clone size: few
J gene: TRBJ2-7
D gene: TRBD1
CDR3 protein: CASSEVGTGSYEQYF
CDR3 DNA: TGTGCCAGCAGTGAAGTCGGGACAGGCTCCTACGAGCAGTACTTC

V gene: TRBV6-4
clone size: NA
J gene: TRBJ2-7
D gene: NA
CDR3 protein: CASSDSASSSYEQYF
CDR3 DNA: TGTGCCAGCAGTGACTCGGCTAGCTCCTCCTACGAGCAGTACTTC

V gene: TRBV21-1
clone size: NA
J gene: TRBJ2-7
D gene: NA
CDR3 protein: CASSKAEGDTYEQYF
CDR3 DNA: TGTGCCAGCAGCAAAGCTGAGGGAGATACCTACGAGCAGTACTTC

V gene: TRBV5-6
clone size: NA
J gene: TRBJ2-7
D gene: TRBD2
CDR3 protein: CASSFEKLAGAHEQYF
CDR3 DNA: TGTGCCAGCAGCTTTGAGAAACTAGCGGGAGCGCACGAGCAGTACTTC

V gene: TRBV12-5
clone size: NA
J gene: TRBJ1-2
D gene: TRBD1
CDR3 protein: CASGRTGLDGYTF
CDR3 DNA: TGTGCTAGTGGTAGGACAGGGCTAGATGGCTACACCTTC

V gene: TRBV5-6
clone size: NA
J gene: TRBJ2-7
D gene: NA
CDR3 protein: CASSRGGVAVAYEQYF
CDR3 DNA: TGTGCCAGCAGCCGGGGAGGCGTAGCGGTCGCCTACGAGCAGTACTTC

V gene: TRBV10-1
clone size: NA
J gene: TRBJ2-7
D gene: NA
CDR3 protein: CASSEAGPSIPYEQYF
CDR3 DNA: TGCGCCAGCAGTGAGGCGGGACCGTCCATACCCTACGAGCAGTACTTC

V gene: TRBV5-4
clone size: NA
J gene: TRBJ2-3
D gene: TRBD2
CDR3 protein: CASSLGGGRAGPDTQYF
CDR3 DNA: TGTGCCAGCAGCTTGGGGGGAGGGAGGGCGGGCCCAGATACGCAGTATTTT

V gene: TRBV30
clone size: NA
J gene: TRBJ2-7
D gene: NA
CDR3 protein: CAWSEGGSSYEQYF
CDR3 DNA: TGTGCCTGGAGTGAGGGGGGGAGCTCCTACGAGCAGTACTTC

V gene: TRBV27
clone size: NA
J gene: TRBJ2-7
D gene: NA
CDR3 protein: CASSLSASFFNEQYF
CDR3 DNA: TGTGCCAGCAGTTTATCGGCTAGCTTTTTCAACGAGCAGTACTTC

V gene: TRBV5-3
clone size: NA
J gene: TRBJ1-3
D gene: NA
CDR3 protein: CARSSAGAGNTIYF
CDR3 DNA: TGTGCCAGAAGCTCCGCCGGAGCTGGAAACACCATATATTTT

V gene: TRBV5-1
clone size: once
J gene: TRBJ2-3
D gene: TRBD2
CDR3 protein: CASSPGTSSTDTQYF
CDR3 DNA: TGCGCCAGCAGCCCCGGGACTAGCAGTACAGATACGCAGTATTTT

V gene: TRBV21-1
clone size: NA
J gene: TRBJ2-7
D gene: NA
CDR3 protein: CASSNLRAGEQYF
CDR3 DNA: TGTGCCAGCAGCAATTTGCGGGCGGGCGAGCAGTACTTC

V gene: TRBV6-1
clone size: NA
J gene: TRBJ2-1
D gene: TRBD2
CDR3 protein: CASRTSGRGPEQFF
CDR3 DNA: TGTGCCAGCAGAACTAGCGGGAGGGGCCCCGAGCAGTTCTTC

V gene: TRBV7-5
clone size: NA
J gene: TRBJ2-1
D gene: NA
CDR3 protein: CVRSLRAGDSYNEQFF
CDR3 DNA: TGTGTCAGAAGCCTGAGGGCGGGGGATTCCTACAATGAGCAGTTCTTC